The T cell receptor beta chain described here comes from a study of blood T cell repertoires in COVID-19. Here immunoSEQ multiplex PCR was the method, and the copy in TCRdb shows in-frame clones only, minus some. This table has about 190,000 clones, around four fifths appearing once. The CDR3 is 16 residues long. V lost 0 bases and J lost 4; bases outside the gene matches: 5. Germline loops: CDR1 SGHDT, CDR2 YYEEEE. Source material: peripheral blood. The sequence came from a human donor in a cohort sampled during active COVID-19. V is TRBV5-6 and J is TRBJ1-3, with 9 positions matching TRBD1. CDR3 sequence (DNA): TGTGCCAGCAGCTTGGTTGGGACAGGGTACGGAAACACCATATATTTT. As protein: CASSLVGTGYGNTIYF. The full variable domain, completed using reference TRBV5-6 and TRBJ1-3, is DAGVTQSPTHLIKTRGQQVTLRCSPKSGHDTVSWYQQALGQGPQFIFQYYEEEERQRGNFPDRFSGHQFPNYSSELNVNALLLGDSALYLCASSLVGTGYGNTIYFGEGSWLTVV.